This T cell receptor (beta chain) derives from a study of identical twins. Study conclusions and caveats: Models came in too low on out-of-frame TCR alpha sharing in monozygotic twins. Out-of-frame alpha sequences shared by twins showed excess low generation probability. Excess twin sharing in beta out-of-frame sequences was weaker.

This clonotype has ten or more counts. The antigen is undetermined. V lost 6 bases and J lost 3; bases outside the gene matches: 10. CDR3 length: 17 residues. The authors used template switching to add a universal primer site and gave cDNA unique molecular identifiers. TCRdb re-analysed the 5' RACE reads in MiXCR, keeping a single row per CDR3 protein. The table records around 370,000 distinct CDR3 sequences, around 9% of them present only once. The sequence was collected from a woman between 50 and 59 years old in good health. The genes are TRBV12-3 or TRBV12-4 and TRBJ2-6, with 8 positions matching TRBD2. The material sequenced was naive T cells sorted from blood. The CDR3, as DNA: TGTGCCAGCAGCCAACGTCTAGCGGGCTTTGGGGCCAACGTCCTGACTTTC. Its translation: CASSQRLAGFGANVLTF.